Following are 18 T cell receptor beta chains from one sample sequenced in a study of blood T cell repertoires in COVID-19. The data were produced by immunoSEQ multiplex PCR, yet TCRdb's version contains in-frame clones alone and is incomplete. The sample gives about 15,000 clones, around 88% of which show up once; more than 8.5% is in the top ten. Sequenced sample: peripheral blood. The source is a human donor in a cohort sampled during active COVID-19.

The rearrangement joins TRBV24-1 to TRBJ2-1, with D unclear. This CDR3 comprises 14 residues. Trimming shortened V by 2 bases and J by 8 bases, and 12 bases separated the two germline ends. CDR1 is KGHDR and CDR2 is SFDVKD in the germline V gene. The CDR3 DNA follows: TGTGCCACCAGTGATTCTAGGCCGCAGTATGAGCAGTTCTTC. Its protein is CATSDSRPQYEQFF.

The CDR3 nucleotides read TGTGCCAGCAGCGGCAGATCGAATGAAAAACTGTTTTTT. This codes for CASSGRSNEKLFF. J is TRBJ1-4 and V is TRBV9, with D unclear. The CDR3 covers 13 residues. Germline lookup yields CDR1 SGDLS and CDR2 YYNGEE. V lost 3 bases and J lost 5, with 8 bases in between.

The chain has TRBV3-1 (or the pseudogene TRBV3-2) and TRBJ1-6; unclear D gene. V lost 1 base to trimming and J lost 9 bases, with 10 bases between them. The germline CDR1 and CDR2 sequences are LGHDT and YNNKEL (reference sequence). CDR3 size: 14 residues. CDR3 in amino acids: CASSQGRSSSPLHF. CDR3 nucleotides: TGTGCCAGCAGCCAAGGGCGGTCTTCTTCACCCCTCCACTTT.

CDR3 DNA sequence: TGTGCCAGCTCTTATGGACTAGCGGGAGACGGTGGTACAGATACGCAGTATTTT. This encodes CASSYGLAGDGGTDTQYF. The chain employs TRBV7-9 and TRBJ2-3; 13 nucleotides match TRBD2. Germline V lookup: CDR1 SEHNR, CDR2 FQNEAQ (reference sequence). The CDR3 runs to 18 residues. V was clipped by 8 bases and J by 3 bases; unmatched bases: 14.

This clone appeared a single time. The chain combines TRBV5-6 with TRBJ2-3, with 9 positions matching TRBD2. The CDR3 totals 15 residues. From germline, CDR1 is SGHDT and CDR2 YYEEEE. J lost 0 bases, V lost 4 bases, and 3 bases had no gene match. CDR3: CASSPLAGSTDTQYF. CDR3 bases: TGTGCCAGCAGCCCCCTAGCGGGAAGCACAGATACGCAGTATTTT.

CDR3 bases: TGTGCCAGCAGCCAAGTTAGGGGGCGGGGTGAGCAGTTCTTC. It specifies CASSQVRGRGEQFF. This rearrangement joins TRBV14 to TRBJ2-1; a possible D gene is TRBD1 (7 bases). Trimming took 1 base from V and 9 from J, leaving 13 bases between them. The CDR3 contains 14 residues. Germline V gives CDR1 SGHDN, CDR2 FVKESK.

The chain links TRBV19 to TRBJ1-2; the D gene is possibly TRBD1 (5 bases). V was pared by 1 base and J by 2 bases, with 11 bases between. This CDR3 is built from 15 residues. Germline loops: CDR1 LNHDA, CDR2 SQIVND (reference sequence). This chain's CDR3 is CASSIGGRANYGYTF. The CDR3 DNA reads as TGTGCCAGTAGTATAGGGGGGAGGGCCAACTATGGCTACACCTTC.

The chain joins TRBV7-2 to TRBJ1-1; D is unclear. Deletions cut 6 bases from V and 2 bases from J, with 4 bases between. Germline CDR1 is SGHTA and CDR2 is FQGNSA. The CDR3 totals 11 residues. This CDR3 reads CASSLNTEAFF. As DNA, the CDR3 is TGTGCCAGCAGTCTCAACACTGAAGCTTTCTTT.

The chain is built from TRBV28 and TRBJ2-5; possible D gene TRBD2, 5 bases. CDR3 size: 16 residues. Trimming left V 1 base short and J 3 bases short, with 15 bases between. CDR1 and CDR2 from the germline V gene are MDHEN and SYDVKM. The CDR3 reads CASSLSGSAREETQYF. CDR3 nucleotides: TGTGCCAGCAGTTTATCGGGTAGCGCGAGAGAAGAGACCCAGTACTTC. Full variable domain (outside the CDR3, taken from reference TRBV28 and TRBJ2-5): DVKVTQSSRYLVKRTGEKVFLECVQDMDHENMFWYRQDPGLGLRLIYFSYDVKMKEKGDIPEGYSVSREKKERFSLILESASTNQTSMYLCASSLSGSAREETQYFGPGTRLLVL.

This clone was detected once. The rearrangement links TRBV28 to TRBJ2-7; 14 positions agree with TRBD2. V lost 6 bases and J lost 6; bases outside the gene matches: 10. This CDR3 is 16 amino acids long. Germline values: CDR1 MDHEN, CDR2 SYDVKM. Here the CDR3 reads CASRPPGGLAGAEQYF. For the CDR3, the DNA is TGTGCCAGCAGACCACCAGGGGGACTAGCGGGAGCCGAGCAGTACTTC.

The chain carries TRBV28 and TRBJ1-1; D is undetermined. In germline, CDR1 is MDHEN, CDR2 SYDVKM. Between the trimmed V and J ends, which lost 2 bases and 7 bases, there was a span of 8 bases. The CDR3 loop spans 12 amino acids. The CDR3 nucleotides read TGTGCCAGCAGTTTAGGTCCGCGTGAAGCTTTCTTT. Translated, it gives CASSLGPREAFF.

The V gene is TRBV28, the J gene TRBJ2-7; TRBD1 aligns across 10 bases. The CDR3 extends over 15 amino acids. Per germline, CDR1 MDHEN and CDR2 SYDVKM. V lost 3 bases to trimming and J lost 2 bases; unmatched junction nucleotides: 4. CDR3 in DNA: TGTGCCAGCAGTTTCCTGACAGGGGGCCCCTACGAGCAGTACTTC. Translating gives CASSFLTGGPYEQYF.

This chain joins TRBV18 and TRBJ2-7, with 7 positions matching TRBD1. Per germline, CDR1 KGHSH and CDR2 LQKENI. This CDR3 spans 13 amino acids. J was trimmed by 2 bases and V by 8 bases; bases with no gene match: 6. CDR3 bases: TGTGCCAGCCAACCGGGACAGCCCTACGAGCAGTACTTC. Its translation is CASQPGQPYEQYF.

The chain couples TRBV6-5 to TRBJ2-3, with TRBD2 as a possible D gene (7 bases). This CDR3 region has 15 residues. Germline CDR1 reads MNHEY; CDR2 reads SVGAGI. Trimming cost V 6 bases and J 3 bases, with 16 bases left between them. CDR3 nucleotides: TGTGCCAGCAGGTGGGGGCCTAGCGGAACAGATACGCAGTATTTT. Its protein product is CASRWGPSGTDTQYF.

The V and J genes are TRBV2 and TRBJ2-4; TRBD2 aligns across 9 bases. Germline V gene sequence: CDR1 SNHLY, CDR2 FYNNEI. V gave up 5 bases and J gave up 4 bases; unmatched junction bases: 3. The CDR3 sequence is 14 residues long. The CDR3 DNA reads as TGTGCCAGCAGTCTCGCGGGAGGGAAAAACATTCAGTACTTC. Its translation is CASSLAGGKNIQYF.

The gene calls are TRBV5-1 and TRBJ2-3; D may be TRBD2 (5 bases). The CDR3 totals 13 residues. Trimming cost V 0 bases and J 6 bases, with 8 bases left between them. Germline CDR1 and CDR2: SGHRS and YFSETQ. The CDR3 bases are TGCGCCAGCAGCTTGGCGGGGAGTGATACGCAGTATTTT. Its protein is CASSLAGSDTQYF.

The rearrangement links TRBV6-5 to TRBJ2-1; D gene uncertain. The CDR3 runs 12 residues. Germline V CDR1 and CDR2: MNHEY, SVGAGI. V shed 3 bases and J shed 7 bases, with 7 bases lying between them. The CDR3 bases are TGTGCCAGCAGTTATGACGGGAATGAGCAGTTCTTC. Translated, it gives CASSYDGNEQFF.

The chain has TRBV18 and TRBJ2-5; TRBD2 agrees at 16 bases. Germline loops: CDR1 KGHSH, CDR2 LQKENI. This CDR3 region has 20 residues. V trimming: 3 bases; J trimming: 1 base; junction bases outside the gene matches: 11. This CDR3 reads CASSPPGLAGGPMGQETQYF. Here the CDR3 DNA reads TGTGCCAGCTCACCCCCGGGACTAGCGGGAGGGCCAATGGGCCAAGAGACCCAGTACTTC. Using reference TRBV18 and TRBJ2-5 for the parts outside the CDR3, the full variable domain is NAGVMQNPRHLVRRRGQEARLRCSPMKGHSHVYWYRQLPEEGLKFMVYLQKENIIDESGMPKERFSAEFPKEGPSILRIQQVVRGDSAAYFCASSPPGLAGGPMGQETQYFGPGTRLLVL.